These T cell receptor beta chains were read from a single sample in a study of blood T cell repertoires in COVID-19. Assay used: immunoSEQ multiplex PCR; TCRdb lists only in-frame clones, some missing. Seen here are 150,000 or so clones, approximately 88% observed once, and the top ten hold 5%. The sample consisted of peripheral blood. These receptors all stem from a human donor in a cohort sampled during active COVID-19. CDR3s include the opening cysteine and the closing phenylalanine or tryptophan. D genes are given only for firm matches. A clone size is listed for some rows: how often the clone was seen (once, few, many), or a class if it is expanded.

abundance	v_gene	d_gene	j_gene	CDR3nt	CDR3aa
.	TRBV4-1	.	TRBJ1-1	TGCGCCAGTCTGGGCAGAAACACTGAAGCTTTCTTT	CASLGRNTEAFF
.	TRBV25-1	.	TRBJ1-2	TGTGCCAGCAGTCCTGGGGGGGGGAACTATGGCTACACCTTC	CASSPGGGNYGYTF
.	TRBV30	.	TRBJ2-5	TGTGCCTGGAGTGCAACGGGATTCCAAGAGACCCAGTACTTC	CAWSATGFQETQYF
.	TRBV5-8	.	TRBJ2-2	TGTGCCAGCAGCTTCCGTGTGAGCACAGGGCGAGGAGTCACCGGGGAGCTGTTTTTT	CASSFRVSTGRGVTGELFF
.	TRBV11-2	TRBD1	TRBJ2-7	TGTGCCAGCAGCTCCGAGAGGACAGGGGGGTCCTACGAGCAGTACTTC	CASSSERTGGSYEQYF
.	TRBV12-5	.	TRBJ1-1	TGTGCTAGTGGTTTGGTACTCCCGAGACAGGCGAACACTGAAGCTTTCTTT	CASGLVLPRQANTEAFF
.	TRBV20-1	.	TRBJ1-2	TGCAGTGCTAGTGCAGGGATTTATGGCTACACCTTC	CSASAGIYGYTF
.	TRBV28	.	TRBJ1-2	TGTGCCAGCAACCCACGGGGGCGGGGGGCGAGCTATGGCTACACCTTC	CASNPRGRGASYGYTF
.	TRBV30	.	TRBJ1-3	TGTGCCTGGACAAGAGGTTTCGGAAACACCATATATTTT	CAWTRGFGNTIYF
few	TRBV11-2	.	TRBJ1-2	TGTGCCAGCAGCTTAGAAATCGGTGGCTACACCTTC	CASSLEIGGYTF
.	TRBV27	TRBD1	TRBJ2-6	TGTGCCAGCAGTAGTCCGGGACAGGGCCTCTCTGGGGCCAACGTCCTGACTTTC	CASSSPGQGLSGANVLTF
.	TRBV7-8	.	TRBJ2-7	TGTGCCAGTGGGCTTGGGCGCTCCTACGAGCAGTACTTC	CASGLGRSYEQYF
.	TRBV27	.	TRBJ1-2	TGTGCCAGCAGTTTATCGGGAGCCAAAGGAGGCTACACCTTC	CASSLSGAKGGYTF
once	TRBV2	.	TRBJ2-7	TGTGCCAGCAGTGACCTGGACATCCTCACCTACGAGCAGTACTTC	CASSDLDILTYEQYF
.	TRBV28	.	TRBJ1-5	TGTGCCAGCAGGCGACAGTTTAGCAATCAGCCCCAGCATTTT	CASRRQFSNQPQHF
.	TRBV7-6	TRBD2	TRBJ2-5	TGTGCCAGCAGCTTAGGGCTACTAGCGGGGCCCGGGGAGACCCAGTACTTC	CASSLGLLAGPGETQYF
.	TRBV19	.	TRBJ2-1	TGTGCCAGTAGTCTCCGGGGTCACAATGAGCAGTTCTTC	CASSLRGHNEQFF
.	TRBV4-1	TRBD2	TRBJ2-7	TGCGCCAGCAGCCTCGGACTAGCGGGCTCCTACGAGCAGTACTTC	CASSLGLAGSYEQYF
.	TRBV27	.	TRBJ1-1	TGTGCCAGCAGTTACGGGGGGTTGAACACTGAAGCTTTCTTT	CASSYGGLNTEAFF
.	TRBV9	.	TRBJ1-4	TGTGCCAGCAGCAGACAGTCGAATGAAAAACTGTTTTTT	CASSRQSNEKLFF
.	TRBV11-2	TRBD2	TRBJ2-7	TGTGCCAGCAGACCCGTCGGGGGGTACGAGCAGTACTTC	CASRPVGGYEQYF
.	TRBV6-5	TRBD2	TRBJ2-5	TGTGCCAGCATACTAGCGGGGGGGCTAGGAGAGACCCAGTACTTC	CASILAGGLGETQYF
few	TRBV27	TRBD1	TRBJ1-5	TGTGCCAGCAGGGACAGGGAATCCTTTCAGCCCCAGCATTTT	CASRDRESFQPQHF
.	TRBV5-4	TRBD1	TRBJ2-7	TGTGCCAGCAGCCAAGGACAGGGCCGCTACGAGCAGTACTTC	CASSQGQGRYEQYF
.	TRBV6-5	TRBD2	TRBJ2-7	TGTGCCAGCAGTTACCACGGGGGGGCCTACGAGCAGTACTTC	CASSYHGGAYEQYF
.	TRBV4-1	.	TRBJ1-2	TGCGCCAGCAGCCAAGATAGGGGCGATGATGGCTACACCTTC	CASSQDRGDDGYTF
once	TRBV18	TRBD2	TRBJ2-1	TGTGCCAGCTCTCTCAAAAGCGGGGTAAGGGACAATGAGCAGTTCTTC	CASSLKSGVRDNEQFF
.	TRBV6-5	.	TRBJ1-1	TGTGCCAGCAATTTAGGACAGCCGAACACTGAAGCTTTCTTT	CASNLGQPNTEAFF
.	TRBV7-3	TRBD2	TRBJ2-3	TGTGCCAGCAGCGCCAGCGGGAGTCCAGATACGCAGTATTTT	CASSASGSPDTQYF